These 5 T cell receptor beta chains originate from one sample sequenced in a study of T cell responses to AZD1222 COVID-19 vaccine. TCRdb's copy holds only in-frame clones and misses some; the assay was immunoSEQ multiplex PCR. Found here are more than 70,000 clones, less than 95% of them singletons; the top ten hold around 28%. This sample comprised peripheral blood, obtained 28 days after the second AZD1222 dose. All receptors derive from an adult who received the AZD1222 COVID-19 vaccine.

Turning to this clone: Additional DNA sequences in this sample encode the identical CDR3. The chain uses TRBV19 and TRBJ1-5, with D uncertain. This CDR3 region has 12 residues. Trimming cost V 1 base and J 6 bases, with 4 bases left between them. The V gene's germline CDR1 is LNHDA and CDR2 SQIVND (reference sequence). CDR3 in DNA: TGTGCCAGTAGTATAGTGGGTCAGCCCCAGCATTTT. It translates to CASSIVGQPQHF.

The gene calls are TRBV7-9 and TRBJ2-3; 9 positions agree with TRBD2. Germline V gene lookup returns CDR1 SEHNR and CDR2 FQNEAQ (reference sequence). The junction had 7 bases not matched to a gene; V was cut back by 1 base and J by 5 bases. The CDR3 is 16 residues long. The CDR3 protein is CASSLVAGARVDTQYF. CDR3 nucleotides: TGTGCCAGCAGCTTAGTAGCGGGAGCTCGGGTAGATACGCAGTATTTT.

The rearrangement uses TRBV7-8 and TRBJ1-1, with D unclear. This CDR3 has 13 residues. Looked up from germline, CDR1 is SGHVS and CDR2 is FQNEAQ. The V gene lost 8 bases and the J gene lost 1 base, with 11 bases spanning the gap. CDR3 nucleotide sequence: TGTGCCAGCGTGGGGAGTCGGAACACTGAAGCTTTCTTT. Amino acid sequence: CASVGSRNTEAFF.

The CDR3, as DNA: TGTGCCAGCAGGGGACAGGGAGATGGCCTCGGTGGCTACACCTTC. Its translation is CASRGQGDGLGGYTF. J is TRBJ1-2 and V is TRBV14, with 9 bases matching TRBD1. V was clipped by 6 bases and J by 7 bases; unmatched bases: 12. Germline CDR1 SGHDN, CDR2 FVKESK. The CDR3 extends over 15 amino acids.

This sequence joins TRBV7-2 and TRBJ2-7, with TRBD2 identical over 13 bases. The germline CDR1 and CDR2 sequences are SGHTA and FQGNSA. The CDR3 is made up of 18 amino acids. The junction had 11 bases not matched to a gene; V was cut back by 1 base and J by 5 bases. The DNA of the CDR3 is TGTGCCAGCAGCTTAGTGGGACTAGCGGGACCTCCCGAGGACGAGCAGTACTTC. Protein product: CASSLVGLAGPPEDEQYF. The whole variable domain, remainder taken from reference TRBV7-2 and TRBJ2-7, is GAGVSQSPSNKVTEKGKDVELRCDPISGHTALYWYRQSLGQGLEFLIYFQGNSAPDKSGLPSDRFSAERTGGSVSTLTIQRTQQEDSAVYLCASSLVGLAGPPEDEQYFGPGTRLTVT.